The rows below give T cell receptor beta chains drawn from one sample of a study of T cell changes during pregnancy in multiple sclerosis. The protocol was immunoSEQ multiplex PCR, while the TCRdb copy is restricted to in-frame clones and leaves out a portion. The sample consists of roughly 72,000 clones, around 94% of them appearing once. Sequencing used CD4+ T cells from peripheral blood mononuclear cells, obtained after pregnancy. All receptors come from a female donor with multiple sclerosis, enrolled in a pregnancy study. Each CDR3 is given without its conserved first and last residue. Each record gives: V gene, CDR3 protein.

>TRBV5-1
ASSLGPEGSYEQY
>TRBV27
ASGGGLYLEQF
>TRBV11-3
ASSYSTGELF
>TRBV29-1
SVDPGDNGYT
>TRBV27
ASSPRTSNSYEQY
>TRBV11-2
ASSLDRAGGPADTQY
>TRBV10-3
ATDRGLGSGSSSYNEQF
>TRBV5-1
ASSSTGTGAKNIQY
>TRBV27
ASGLRLAGSSYNEQF
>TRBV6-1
ASSVQGSGANVLT
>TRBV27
ASSADRGLDEQY
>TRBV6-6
ASSSGLAGPYEQY
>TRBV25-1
ASSEPSGRTDTQY
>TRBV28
ASSYSRLTRDTNTDTQY
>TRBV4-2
ASSQAGQGASYEQY
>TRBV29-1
SVEERTSFVLGETQY
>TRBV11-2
ASSLPKSPERGSYNEQF
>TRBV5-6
ASSLIGRWTGELF